This T cell receptor beta chain was identified during a study of lymphopenia after photon versus proton radiotherapy. The CDR3 totals 15 residues. The V gene end was trimmed by 0 bases and the J gene end by 9 bases; junction bases not matched to a gene: 7. Germline loops: CDR1 SQVTM, CDR2 ANQGSEA. The data were produced by immunoSEQ multiplex PCR, yet TCRdb's version contains in-frame clones alone and is incomplete. This table holds about 58,000 clones, approximately 84% found once. The source material was peripheral blood, sampled from a patient treated with proton-based radiotherapy. The receptor was derived from a man between 60 and 70 years old with pancreatic cancer. This chain uses TRBV29-1 with TRBJ2-1; 11 bases are a match to TRBD2. The CDR3 nucleotides read TGCAGCGTTGAAGATAGACTAGCGGGAAGGGGTGAGCAGTTCTTC. This codes for CSVEDRLAGRGEQFF.